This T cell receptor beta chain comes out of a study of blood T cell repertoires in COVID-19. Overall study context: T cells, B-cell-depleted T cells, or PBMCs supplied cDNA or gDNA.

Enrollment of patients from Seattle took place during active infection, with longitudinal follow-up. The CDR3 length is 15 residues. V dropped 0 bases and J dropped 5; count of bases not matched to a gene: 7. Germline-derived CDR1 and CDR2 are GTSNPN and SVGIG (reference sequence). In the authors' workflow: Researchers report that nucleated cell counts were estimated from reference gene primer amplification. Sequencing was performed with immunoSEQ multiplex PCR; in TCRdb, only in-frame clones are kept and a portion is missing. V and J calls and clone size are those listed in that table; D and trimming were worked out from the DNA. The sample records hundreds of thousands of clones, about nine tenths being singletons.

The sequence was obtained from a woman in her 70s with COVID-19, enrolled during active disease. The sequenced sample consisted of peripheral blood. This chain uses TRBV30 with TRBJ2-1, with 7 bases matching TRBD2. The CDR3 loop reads CAWSVGSGAHNEQFF. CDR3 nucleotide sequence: TGTGCCTGGAGTGTGGGCAGCGGGGCTCACAATGAGCAGTTCTTC.